A selection of T cell receptor beta chains follows, all from one sample in a study of cytomegalovirus exposure and HLA in healthy donors. Produced via immunoSEQ multiplex PCR; TCRdb's table is partial and in-frame only. The sample includes roughly 70,000 clones, roughly 96% of them seen just once. The sequenced sample consisted of PBMCs. These receptors all stem from a man younger than 35 in good health and CMV-seronegative. Both conserved end residues are trimmed from each CDR3. Size tells how often a clone was seen (once, few, many) or the class of an expanded clone, and some rows leave it out.

v_call	clone_size	j_call	cdr3_length	cdr3_aa
TRBV5-6	.	TRBJ2-7	13	ASSLGLGDRHEQY
TRBV7-9	.	TRBJ1-1	11	ASSPIRGTEAF
TRBV11-3	.	TRBJ2-2	11	ASQGANTGELF
TRBV5-6	.	TRBJ1-1	13	ASSLTGQLLVGAF
TRBV18	.	TRBJ1-5	12	ASSPRSGNQPQH
TRBV4-2	.	TRBJ2-3	14	ASSQVVGRGTDTQY
TRBV11-2	.	TRBJ1-1	12	ASSSTTGNTEAF
TRBV27	once	TRBJ1-1	13	ASSLGPGGDTEAF
TRBV6-1	.	TRBJ1-2	11	ASSHGGAGGYT
TRBV2	.	TRBJ1-1	12	ASARRERATEAF
TRBV6-4	few	TRBJ2-3	13	ASSDSPGGADTQY
TRBV28	.	TRBJ2-7	13	ASSRTGGKSYEQY
TRBV30	once	TRBJ1-2	11	AWMQGLNYGYT
TRBV28	.	TRBJ1-2	13	ASSLDDRVNYGYT
TRBV7-8	.	TRBJ2-3	15	ASSLVPSGGSTDTQY
TRBV7-6	.	TRBJ1-4	12	ASSPDRGLGKLF
TRBV19	.	TRBJ1-1	12	ASSLQGSNTEAF
TRBV14	.	TRBJ1-2	15	ASSQEGGDSYYYGYT
TRBV30	.	TRBJ1-2	9	AWSGGSGYT
TRBV30	.	TRBJ2-3	13	AWGTGAGSTDTQY
TRBV19	.	TRBJ1-1	12	ASSKNRGSVEAF
TRBV7-2	once	TRBJ2-7	11	ASSSQIQGEQY
TRBV9	.	TRBJ1-6	14	ASSVEQGPGNSPLH
TRBV25-1	.	TRBJ1-1	12	ASSETGLNTEAF
TRBV2	.	TRBJ1-5	11	ASKGVGNQPQH
TRBV25-1	.	TRBJ1-1	12	ASSGGRDLSEAF
TRBV27	.	TRBJ1-4	12	ASSLLGQVRRLF
TRBV5-1	.	TRBJ2-2	12	ASAVSGLNGELF
TRBV9	.	TRBJ2-1	14	ASSVIGGSSYNEQF
TRBV7-9	.	TRBJ2-2	14	ASSFRGSFVTGELF
TRBV29-1	.	TRBJ2-7	12	SASVGGSSYEQY
TRBV5-4	.	TRBJ1-3	13	ASSLAGQSGNTIY